This T cell receptor (beta chain) was observed in a study of blood T cell repertoires in COVID-19. Study-wide background: Researchers got acute and convalescent COVID-19 samples from the United States, Italy and Spain. Sources were T cells, B-cell-depleted T cells, or PBMCs; the material itself was cDNA or gDNA.

Authors' analysis steps: For nucleated cells, counts were estimated from reference gene primer amplification. Sequencing was performed with immunoSEQ multiplex PCR; in TCRdb, only in-frame clones are kept and a portion is missing. The V and J calls and clone size were taken over from that table, and D and trimming were inferred from the DNA. The table includes a few hundred thousand clones, approximately 87% detected once. The germline gives CDR1 SGHVS, CDR2 FNYEAQ. This CDR3 has 15 residues. V lost 1 base to trimming and J lost 2 bases, with 12 bases between them. Sequencing input: peripheral blood. V and J are TRBV7-6 and TRBJ2-7; no clear D gene. This sequence was found in a man aged 55-75 years who had recovered from COVID-19. The CDR3 is CASSLGSTQTYEQYF. CDR3 nucleotide sequence: TGTGCCAGCAGCTTAGGTAGCACACAAACCTACGAGCAGTACTTC. The full variable domain, in which reference TRBV7-6 and TRBJ2-7 provide the parts outside the CDR3, is GAGVSQSPRYKVTKRGQDVALRCDPISGHVSLYWYRQALGQGPEFLTYFNYEAQQDKSGLPNDRFSAERPEGSISTLTIQRTEQRDSAMYRCASSLGSTQTYEQYFGPGTRLTVT.